A few counts support the clone carrying this TCR beta chain. Its antigen is still unknown. The data stem from a study of vaccination effects on CD4 cells after COVID-19. This CDR3 has 14 amino acids. The V and J ends lost 5 bases and 0 bases respectively, with 8 bases between them. CDR1 is SGHNT, CDR2 YENEEA, per germline. Repertoires were generated with immunoSEQ multiplex PCR, while TCRdb's copy carries only in-frame clones and drops some. The profile shows under 40,000 clones, around four fifths of them singletons. Before any sequencing was done, the ViraFEST assay used viral peptide pools to expand antigen-specific CD4+ T cells. Following culture for nine to ten days, CD4+ T cells were isolated. None of the vaccinated had previously contracted SARS-CoV-2, and their nucleocapsid antibodies tested negative. It was on days 3 and 7 that half the medium was replaced with IL-2 medium. Study results and caveats: Convalescent patients were scarce in the study, and it lacked early post-infection timepoints. Cross-reaction with common cold coronaviruses was seen in only 1 of 255 vaccine-induced clones from healthy vaccinees. Vaccine- and infection-induced clones showed marked clonal contraction late following vaccination.

The source of this sequence is a human donor who received a COVID-19 vaccine. The sample consisted of CD4+ T cells from PBMCs cultured with HCoV-OC43 spike peptides, taken before COVID-19 vaccination. Documented subset: HCoV-OC43 spike overlapping peptide pool stimulation. This chain connects TRBV11-3 to TRBJ1-3; no definite D call. The CDR3 loop is CASSAGFSGNTIYF. The CDR3 DNA reads as TGTGCCAGCAGCGCTGGCTTCTCTGGAAACACCATATATTTT.